The clone carrying this T cell receptor beta chain was observed many times. Its antigen is unknown. Antiretroviral therapy had run roughly three months, about 14 weeks, before follow-up blood collection. All unsorted peripheral T cells were captured because whole blood was used without fractionation. Around 450 ng RNA was reverse transcribed with alpha and beta constant-region primers. Each of the alpha and beta chains got its own library through chain-specific third strand synthesis with indices. Each CDR3 protein is one row after TCRdb ran MiXCR on the 5' RACE reads. This sample has under 8,000 distinct CDR3 sequences, with more than 9% found just once. This sample is drawn from a study of HIV-infected patients and healthy controls. Study observations and caveats: Healthy controls carried many MAIT alpha-chain CDR3s, while HIV+ repertoires had few. Mean usage of eight alpha and eight beta V genes differed significantly in HIV-infected patients versus controls.

V lost 8 bases and J lost 5; bases outside the gene matches: 11. Germline V CDR1 and CDR2: SGHTA, FQGNSA. This CDR3 spans 15 amino acids. The receptor's source is an adult with HIV infection. This chain joins TRBV7-2 and TRBJ1-4; 7 bases align to TRBD1. This specimen consisted of blood, obtained during antiretroviral therapy. DNA of the CDR3: TGTGCCAGCTCACGGTCGGGACAGAAAAATGAAAAACTGTTTTTT. Translated: CASSRSGQKNEKLFF.